This TCR beta chain was captured by sequencing in a study of CD4 T cell repertoires in COVID-19 (dated by TCRdb to the early 2020s). Regarding the research as a whole: For cross-reactivity analysis, CFSE-low cells were expanded with IL-2 for around ten days, then relabeled and restimulated with spike proteins from other coronaviruses. TCR Vbeta repertoire analysis of SARS-CoV-2-reactive T cells was conducted at the subset level in three recovered individuals. The study characterized naturally processed CD4+ T cell responses to SARS-CoV-2 spike and nucleoprotein in COVID-19-recovered individuals, using TCR Vbeta sequencing to assess clonal composition.

The library was built by means of the immunoSEQ multiplex PCR assay. The authors processed their data as follows. Repertoire overlap between subsets was quantified using the Chao-Jaccard similarity index and counts of shared clonotypes. In TCRdb, the immuneACCESS table is reduced to in-frame sequences with V and J assigned. These tables do not hold every clone; where another copy was compared, an unresolved V gene accounts for under half, and the others remain unexplained. V and J calls and clone size are as listed in that table; D and trimming were resolved from the DNA. The sample table lists around 23,000 clones, over 90% of them with a count of one. The ten largest account for about 0.66% of the sample. Uncultured memory T cell samples were subjected to sequencing directly after ex vivo isolation. From peripheral blood mononuclear cells, the researchers isolated CD4+ total memory, central memory, effector memory and circulating T follicular helper cells.

Study-wide findings and limitations: Several of the most expanded SARS-CoV-2-reactive clonotypes were shared between two or all three memory subsets, suggesting intraclonal diversification. Between roughly 6.5 and 25% of SARS-CoV-2 clonotypes were also found in SARS-CoV and/or HKU1 spike-stimulated secondary cultures, consistent with cross-reactivity.

About this clone itself: Its antigen remains unidentified. Qualities for individual bases were not recorded, and no much larger clone is one base off.

The sequenced sample was circulating follicular helper CD4+ T cells (cTfh) from blood, obtained before the COVID-19 pandemic. What the cell subset or site label conveys for this sample: circulating T follicular helper cells. The clonotype originates from a human donor who had COVID-19.

CDR3 sequence: CASARFLLNQPQHF. The DNA reads as follows: TGTGCCAGCGCGCGGTTTCTCCTCAATCAGCCCCAGCATTTT. In this chain, TRBV6-1 is recombined with TRBJ1-5, with no reliable assignment of the D segment. Measured from the cysteine to the phenylalanine, the CDR3 is 14 residues long. This entry keeps only the CDR3 DNA: 42 bases, framed from base 1. CDR1 and CDR2, per the germline V gene, are MNHNS and SASEGT. Relative to germline, V is 8 bases shorter and J is 3 bases shorter, with 14 bases between their ends.